This T cell receptor (beta chain) was retrieved from a study of CD8+ T cells in alopecia areata. Across the whole study: Treated patients swallowed 5 to 10 mg of oral tofacitinib twice daily.

Trimming took off 4 bases at V and 2 bases at J, with 15 bases between the two ends. Germline V lookup: CDR1 PRHDT, CDR2 FYEKMQ (reference sequence). CDR3 length equals 15 residues. Whole-study findings and limits: Scalp samples also contribute reads from the resident alphabeta T cells found in normal skin.

From alopecia areata patients, lesional scalp punch biopsies and peripheral blood were collected. Both CD4+ and CD8+ T cells were separated by sorting PBMCs. Details on this clone: Antigen: not known.

Sequencing used cDNA as its template, made by extracting RNA and reverse transcribing it. The table came from immunoSEQ multiplex PCR; TCRdb's copy has only in-frame clones and leaves some out. The data hold 130,000 or so clones, with 45% to 50% observed a single time. This rearrangement joins TRBV13 to TRBJ2-7; D is perhaps TRBD2 (7 bases). The input for sequencing was CD8+ T cells sorted from blood, taken at week 0. The sequence came from a human donor with alopecia areata. As DNA, the CDR3 is TGTGCCAGCAGCTCGAGCGGGGAGGGGGCCTACGAGCAGTACTTC. Translating gives CASSSSGEGAYEQYF.